The clone carrying this TCR beta chain was observed many times. Preparation of the TCRbeta library used unique molecular identifiers. TCRdb independently ran MiXCR on the PCR reads; one entry per CDR3 protein. This sample carries around 300,000 distinct CDR3 sequences, around a tenth of them seen once, and the ten largest clones take less than 25%. The data derive from a study of T-cell reconstitution after alpha-beta-depleted transplantation in children. The receptor comes from a male patient between 2 and 10 years old who had a stem cell transplant for chronic granulomatous disease, so the T cells may come from the graft donor. Sequencing used peripheral blood, obtained 180 days after TCRalphabeta/CD19-depleted stem cell transplant.

The CDR3 nucleotides read TGCGCCAGCAGCTTGGCAATTAGCGGGAGTGTCGCCAATGAGCAGTTCTTC. Encoded protein: CASSLAISGSVANEQFF. The V gene is TRBV5-1, the J gene TRBJ2-1; 9 bases align to TRBD2. The CDR3 is made up of 17 amino acids. CDR1 is SGHRS and CDR2 is YFSETQ in the germline V gene. Trimming cost V 0 bases and J 6 bases; bases outside gene matches: 10.